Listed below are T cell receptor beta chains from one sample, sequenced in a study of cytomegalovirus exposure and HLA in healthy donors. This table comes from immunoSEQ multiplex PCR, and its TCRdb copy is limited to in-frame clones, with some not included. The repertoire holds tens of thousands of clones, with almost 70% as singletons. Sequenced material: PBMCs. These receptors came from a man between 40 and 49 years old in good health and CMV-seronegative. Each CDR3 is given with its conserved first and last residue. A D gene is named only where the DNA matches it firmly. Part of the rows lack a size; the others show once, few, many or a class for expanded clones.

TGTGCTAGTGAAGGGGCCAGGCAGCCCCAGCATTTT | CASEGARQPQHF | TRBJ1-5 | once | - | TRBV12-5
TGTGCCACCAGGCCGACAGGGAACTATGGCTACACCTTC | CATRPTGNYGYTF | TRBJ1-2 | few | TRBD1 | TRBV15
TGTGCCAGCGCCAGGATTGAAGCTTTCTTT | CASARIEAFF | TRBJ1-1 | few | - | TRBV2
TGTGCCAGCAGTGCTCGAGGAGAGACTGAAAAACTGTTTTTT | CASSARGETEKLFF | TRBJ1-4 | few | - | TRBV25-1
TGTGCCAGCAGTCTACAGGGGGCACATGAGCAGTTCTTC | CASSLQGAHEQFF | TRBJ2-1 | - | TRBD1 | TRBV6-5
TGCGCCAGCAGCCAAGGAGCGGGGGGGCGTGATGAGCAGTTCTTC | CASSQGAGGRDEQFF | TRBJ2-1 | - | TRBD2 | TRBV4-1
TGCGCCAGCAGCCAAGATACCAGATATAATGAAAAACTGTTTTTT | CASSQDTRYNEKLFF | TRBJ1-4 | - | - | TRBV4-3
TGCGCCAGCAGCGCCTTTTCGGACAGGGCTACCGGGGAGCTGTTTTTT | CASSAFSDRATGELFF | TRBJ2-2 | - | TRBD1 | TRBV5-1
TGCGCCAGCAGTGAAGACGGGAGGGGTGAAGCTTTCTTT | CASSEDGRGEAFF | TRBJ1-1 | - | - | TRBV10-2
TGTGCCAGCAGCGCCTTTATCCCCCCGGGACTAGCTTCAGCAGATACGCAGTATTTT | CASSAFIPPGLASADTQYF | TRBJ2-3 | - | TRBD2 | TRBV9
TGTGCCAGCAGCCACGGGACAGGGATTACCTATGGCTACACCTTC | CASSHGTGITYGYTF | TRBJ1-2 | - | TRBD1 | TRBV7-2
TGTGCCTGGAGTTATGGAGGGGGCCCCCAAGAGACCCAGTACTTC | CAWSYGGGPQETQYF | TRBJ2-5 | once | - | TRBV30
TGTGCCAGCTCACCCCTCATCGGGACTGAAGCTTTCTTT | CASSPLIGTEAFF | TRBJ1-1 | - | - | TRBV18
TGTGCCATCAGTGGCGGGGATACGCAGTATTTT | CAISGGDTQYF | TRBJ2-3 | - | - | TRBV10-3
TGCAGCTCCGCTATGGGGGCTGGCACAGATACGCAGTATTTT | CSSAMGAGTDTQYF | TRBJ2-3 | once | - | TRBV29-1
TGCAGCGTTGCTAGCGGGGGGGTCACAGATACGCAGTATTTT | CSVASGGVTDTQYF | TRBJ2-3 | - | TRBD2 | TRBV29-1
TGTGCCTGGAGAAAGGGGACTAGCGGGGGGGCTGAGACCCAGTACTTC | CAWRKGTSGGAETQYF | TRBJ2-5 | - | TRBD2 | TRBV30
TGTGCCAGTAGTCAGGGGCTCAATCAGCCCCAGCATTTT | CASSQGLNQPQHF | TRBJ1-5 | - | - | TRBV19
TGTGCCATCAGTGAGTCAGAGGGCCGAACCTACAATGAGCAGTTCTTC | CAISESEGRTYNEQFF | TRBJ2-1 | - | - | TRBV10-3
TGTGCCACCAGCAGAGGAGGACAGACCAATAACTATGGCTACACCTTC | CATSRGGQTNNYGYTF | TRBJ1-2 | - | - | TRBV15
TGTGCCAGCAGCTTATTTGTCTCCGAAGAGACCCAGTACTTC | CASSLFVSEETQYF | TRBJ2-5 | - | - | TRBV7-9
TGTGCCAGTAGTGATCTAGCGGGGCAGTTCTTC | CASSDLAGQFF | TRBJ2-1 | - | TRBD2 | TRBV19
TGTGCCAGCAGTTTTCGGAGCGGGGGCTGGGAAGAGACCCAGTACTTC | CASSFRSGGWEETQYF | TRBJ2-5 | - | TRBD2 | TRBV28
TGCGCCAGCAGCTTGGGTTTCTCAGCTAACTATGGCTACACCTTC | CASSLGFSANYGYTF | TRBJ1-2 | - | - | TRBV5-1
TGTGCCAGCAGTTACTATGGCTCTGATACGCAGTATTTT | CASSYYGSDTQYF | TRBJ2-3 | - | - | TRBV6-5
TGTGCCTGGAGTGTAGGCGGGACAGCCTATGGCTACACCTTC | CAWSVGGTAYGYTF | TRBJ1-2 | - | TRBD1 | TRBV30
TGTGCCAGCAGTTGGACCAGGGGAAACTATGGCTACACCTTC | CASSWTRGNYGYTF | TRBJ1-2 | - | - | TRBV6-6
TGCAGCGTTGAGTACCAGAGGGCAAACAATGAGCAGTTCTTC | CSVEYQRANNEQFF | TRBJ2-1 | - | - | TRBV29-1
TGTGCCAGCAGCTTAGTAGGGGGCCTTATGGCCCAGGGCCCCTACGAGCAGTACTTC | CASSLVGGLMAQGPYEQYF | TRBJ2-7 | - | TRBD1 | TRBV7-2
TGCGCCAGCAGCTTGGCTGCGGGAAACAATCAGCCCCAGCATTTT | CASSLAAGNNQPQHF | TRBJ1-5 | few | - | TRBV5-1
TGTGCCAGCAGCTTTGGGGACAGTAGCAATCAGCCCCAGCATTTT | CASSFGDSSNQPQHF | TRBJ1-5 | few | TRBD1 | TRBV7-9
TGTGCCAGCAGAGTACTAGCGGGGGAACCGGGGCAGTACTTC | CASRVLAGEPGQYF | TRBJ2-7 | few | TRBD2 | TRBV2
TGCGCCAGCAGCTTGGGGGTACAGGGTTCCTACGAGCAGTACTTC | CASSLGVQGSYEQYF | TRBJ2-7 | - | - | TRBV5-1
TGTGCCAGCAGCTCAGTATTGTCTGGGGCCAACGTCCTGACTTTC | CASSSVLSGANVLTF | TRBJ2-6 | - | - | TRBV7-9
TGTGCCAGCAGCGTAGCTGGTGGCGGGGGCGCCTCTAGCACAGATACGCAGTATTTT | CASSVAGGGGASSTDTQYF | TRBJ2-3 | - | - | TRBV9
TGTGCCAGCAAAGGGACATTTGGGGTAGAGACCCAGTACTTC | CASKGTFGVETQYF | TRBJ2-5 | - | - | TRBV6-5
TGTGCCAGCAGCCAGGACAGTCTCTCCACTGAAGCTTTCTTT | CASSQDSLSTEAFF | TRBJ1-1 | - | - | TRBV7-9
TGTGCCAGCAGCTTACGACGGGGGGCACGGGAGCAGTTCTTC | CASSLRRGAREQFF | TRBJ2-1 | - | - | TRBV7-6
TGTGCCAGCAGCTTAGTAACAGGGCCAAGCTCCTACGAGCAGTACTTC | CASSLVTGPSSYEQYF | TRBJ2-7 | - | - | TRBV7-9
TGCGCCAGCAGTGAAAGTGCCGAGGGAAATAGGTCTGGCTACACCTTC | CASSESAEGNRSGYTF | TRBJ1-2 | - | - | TRBV10-1
TGCGCCAGCAGCCAAAGGCTAGCGGGATCGGGGGAGCAGTACTTC | CASSQRLAGSGEQYF | TRBJ2-7 | - | TRBD2 | TRBV4-3
TGTGCCAGCAGCCAGCTCGTGACAGCGAGGTTTAGCAATCAGCCCCAGCATTTT | CASSQLVTARFSNQPQHF | TRBJ1-5 | - | - | TRBV7-9
TGTGCCAGCAGTTACGCCCAGGGGGCGTTGGAGACCCAGTACTTC | CASSYAQGALETQYF | TRBJ2-5 | - | TRBD1 | TRBV6-5
TGTGCCAGTACCGCCGGGACCTATAATTCACCCCTCCACTTT | CASTAGTYNSPLHF | TRBJ1-6 | - | - | TRBV19
TGCGCCAGCAGCCCGCCCTCCGGGACAGGGGGGCGAAGCACTGAAGCTTTCTTT | CASSPPSGTGGRSTEAFF | TRBJ1-1 | - | TRBD1 | TRBV4-1
TGTGCCAGCAGCGTATTTGAGACAGTCAACTATGGCTACACCTTC | CASSVFETVNYGYTF | TRBJ1-2 | - | - | TRBV9
TGCGCCAGCAGGCGGGACGGTAGCTCCTACAATGAGCAGTTCTTC | CASRRDGSSYNEQFF | TRBJ2-1 | - | - | TRBV10-1
TGTGCCAGTACCACGGGGGGGTCCAATCAGCCCCAGCATTTT | CASTTGGSNQPQHF | TRBJ1-5 | - | - | TRBV19
TGTGCCAGCAGTACCGGACTAGGGGCCAATGAGCAGTTCTTC | CASSTGLGANEQFF | TRBJ2-1 | - | TRBD2 | TRBV6-5
TGCAGCGCCGAAATCTCAGGTCGTACCCAGTACTTC | CSAEISGRTQYF | TRBJ2-5 | few | - | TRBV29-1
TGTGCCAGCAGCTTTCGGGGGAGGGTGGGCACAGATACGCAGTATTTT | CASSFRGRVGTDTQYF | TRBJ2-3 | - | TRBD2 | TRBV7-8
TGCGCCAGCAGCAGCGGGGGTTTTAGCACAGATACGCAGTATTTT | CASSSGGFSTDTQYF | TRBJ2-3 | few | TRBD2 | TRBV5-1
TGTGCCAGCAGCCCCGGGACTAGCGGCCAAGAGACCCAGTACTTC | CASSPGTSGQETQYF | TRBJ2-5 | - | TRBD2 | TRBV5-8
TGTGCCAGCAGGACAGGCGGAACTAATGAAAAACTGTTTTTT | CASRTGGTNEKLFF | TRBJ1-4 | - | - | TRBV7-2